Shown below are 4 T cell receptor beta chains from a single sample sequenced in a study of T cells in Graves' hyperthyroidism and ophthalmopathy. It was RNA transcripts that yielded the amplified TCR beta CDR3 regions. The TCR CDR3 first-round RT-PCR relied on the HTBI primer set. MiXCR was run by TCRdb on the multiplex PCR reads, yielding one entry per CDR3 protein. The data show more than 500,000 distinct CDR3 sequences, with under 60% seen just once and over 15% held by the top ten. The sequenced material came from peripheral blood or thyroid tissue (not recorded which). These receptors all stem from an adult woman with Graves' disease, either hyperthyroidism or ophthalmopathy (not recorded which).

The chain is built from TRBV4-2 and TRBJ2-7, with 9 nucleotides matching TRBD1. The V gene's germline CDR1 is LGHNA and CDR2 YNFKEQ. The CDR3 has 14 residues. V dropped 7 bases and J dropped 4; count of bases not matched to a gene: 8. CDR3 sequence: CASTPGQGVYEQYF. CDR3 DNA sequence: TGTGCCAGCACACCGGGACAGGGTGTTTACGAGCAGTACTTC.

V usage is TRBV12-3 or TRBV12-4 and J usage is TRBJ1-3, with a possible D match to TRBD1 (6 bases). The V and J ends lost 6 bases and 0 bases respectively, with 9 bases between them. This CDR3 comprises 14 residues. DNA for the CDR3: TGTGCCAGCAGGACAGGACCCTCTGGAAACACCATATATTTT. Protein sequence: CASRTGPSGNTIYF.

CDR3 region: CSAGLGTGLHEQYF. CDR3 coding DNA: TGCAGTGCCGGATTGGGGACAGGGCTCCACGAGCAGTACTTC. This rearrangement joins TRBV20-1 to TRBJ2-7, with 9 bases identical to TRBD1. Germline V lookup: CDR1 DFQATT, CDR2 SNEGSKA (reference sequence). The ends lost 6 bases at V and 5 bases at J; junction bases unmatched: 11. There are 14 residues in the CDR3.

In this sample, this clonotype turned up a few times. The chain employs TRBV7-8 and TRBJ2-3; no firm D call. Germline CDR1 reads SGHVS; CDR2 reads FQNEAQ. The CDR3 has 14 amino acids. Between the trimmed V and J ends, which lost 5 bases and 5 bases, there was a span of 14 bases. CDR3 coding DNA: TGTGCCAGCAGCCGCGGAATGTCTGTAGATACGCAGTATTTT. The encoded protein is CASSRGMSVDTQYF.